A selection of T cell receptor beta chains follows, all from one sample in a study of T-cell memory formation after mild COVID-19. TCRdb reprocessed the 5' RACE reads with MiXCR, giving one entry per CDR3 protein. The data hold more than 150,000 distinct CDR3 sequences, with 9.5% to 13% observed a single time. Source material: PBMCs or a T cell subset sorted from them (not recorded which). Receptors were obtained from a man younger than 30 who had mild COVID-19 (a few samples of this study predate the infection). Cell type and time point are not known. Both conserved end residues are part of each CDR3. The D gene is left open where the match is weak.

J	D	V	CDR3
TRBJ1-1	TRBD1	TRBV20-1	CSARDRGFSEAFF
TRBJ2-1	-	TRBV18	CASSPDANEQFF
TRBJ2-7	-	TRBV5-1	CASRRDNTYEQYF
TRBJ1-5	-	TRBV20-1	CSGRGYSNQPQHF
TRBJ2-1	-	TRBV5-1	CASSLVPYNEQFF
TRBJ2-5	-	TRBV12-3/TRBV12-4	CASRHKETQYF
TRBJ2-1	TRBD2	TRBV5-1	CASSLGPGGYNEQFF
TRBJ1-2	TRBD1	TRBV12-3/TRBV12-4	CASNLGQGTYGYTF
TRBJ2-7	-	TRBV3-1	CASSQAPPWLLTYEQYF
TRBJ2-4	-	TRBV4-2	CASSQDPKNIQYF
TRBJ1-2	-	TRBV6-5	CASSLRTGTGYTF
TRBJ2-5	TRBD2	TRBV7-8	CASSLGWGGQETQYF
TRBJ2-7	-	TRBV5-1	CASSLEGSDYEQYF
TRBJ2-2	-	TRBV7-3	CASSSQGIGELFF
TRBJ1-1	-	TRBV18	CASSSSSGRGAEAFF
TRBJ2-2	-	TRBV6-2/TRBV6-3	CASNQGGTTGELFF
TRBJ1-5	-	TRBV4-3	CASSQERGGQPQHF
TRBJ1-5	TRBD1	TRBV28	CASSLKDRASNQPQHF
TRBJ2-4	TRBD1	TRBV28	CASGQGVAKNIQYF
TRBJ2-3	TRBD1	TRBV6-5	CASSRTGRGDTQYF
TRBJ1-1	-	TRBV3-1	CASSQGPSPEAFF
TRBJ1-2	-	TRBV4-1	CASSQTYPQVLVGYGYTF
TRBJ2-5	-	TRBV2	CASSGDGQETQYF
TRBJ2-5	-	TRBV7-3	CASSVGARETQYF
TRBJ2-7	-	TRBV7-2	CASGYIGGSYEQYF
TRBJ1-1	-	TRBV29-1	CSVGAGAMNTEAFF
TRBJ1-2	-	TRBV12-3/TRBV12-4	CASGRTRGMPGYTF
TRBJ2-7	-	TRBV20-1	CSALWTQTYEQYF
TRBJ1-6	-	TRBV27	CASRSVGSPLHF
TRBJ2-4	-	TRBV11-2	CASSQALRLAKNIQYF
TRBJ1-2	-	TRBV7-2	CASSLSRASAGNGYTF
TRBJ2-5	-	TRBV7-9	CASSLNTGETQYF
TRBJ1-3	-	TRBV7-9	CASSLQSGNTIYF
TRBJ1-4	TRBD1	TRBV19	CASSSRGSATNEKLFF
TRBJ1-1	TRBD1	TRBV28	CASKGAMNTEAFF
TRBJ2-3	-	TRBV23-1	CASSHSLGGRGTDTQYF
TRBJ1-1	-	TRBV7-2	CASSSYTEAFF